This is a list of T cell receptor beta chains from one sample in a study of T cell changes during pregnancy in multiple sclerosis. TCRdb keeps only in-frame clones here, not all; method: immunoSEQ multiplex PCR. The sample contains approximately 63,000 clones, roughly 92% of which appear only once. The sample consisted of CD8+ T cells from peripheral blood mononuclear cells, taken in the third trimester of pregnancy. All receptors come from a female donor with multiple sclerosis, enrolled in a pregnancy study. Both conserved end residues are part of each CDR3. D genes are given only for firm matches. For some rows the clone size is stated as once, few or many, or as a class when expanded; others skip it.

j_gene	v_gene	d_gene	abundance	CDR3aa	CDR3nt
TRBJ1-1	TRBV2	NA	NA	CAIREGGGTEAFF	TGTGCCATTCGGGAGGGTGGGGGCACTGAAGCTTTCTTT
TRBJ1-1	TRBV28	NA	NA	CASTVGRGTEAFF	TGTGCCAGCACTGTGGGGCGGGGCACTGAAGCTTTCTTT
TRBJ2-1	TRBV27	NA	NA	CASRSDRRGNEQFF	TGTGCCAGCAGGAGCGACAGACGGGGGAATGAGCAGTTCTTC
TRBJ2-7	TRBV5-6	NA	NA	CASSLGGLDITLSYEQYF	TGTGCCAGCAGCTTGGGGGGATTGGACATCACCCTCAGTTACGAGCAGTACTTC
TRBJ1-1	TRBV21-1	NA	NA	CASSSSGTGLSEAFF	TGTGCCAGCAGCAGTTCCGGGACAGGGCTCAGTGAAGCTTTCTTT
TRBJ1-5	TRBV28	NA	once	CASSLPFQPQHF	TGTGCCAGCAGTTTACCTTTTCAGCCCCAGCATTTT
TRBJ1-4	TRBV6-5	TRBD1	NA	CASSGDSGEKLFF	TGTGCCAGCAGCGGGGACAGCGGGGAAAAACTGTTTTTT
TRBJ2-1	TRBV19	TRBD2	NA	CASSIASGRSYNEQFF	TGTGCCAGTAGTATAGCTAGCGGGCGCTCCTACAATGAGCAGTTCTTC
TRBJ2-7	TRBV7-6	TRBD1	NA	CASSLGTGTYEQYF	TGTGCCAGCAGCTTAGGGACAGGGACCTACGAGCAGTACTTC
TRBJ2-7	TRBV7-9	TRBD2	NA	CASSLPLAGDEQYF	TGTGCCAGCAGCTTACCGCTAGCGGGAGACGAGCAGTACTTC
TRBJ1-1	TRBV9	TRBD1	once	CASGQGVNTEAFF	TGTGCCAGCGGACAGGGAGTGAACACTGAAGCTTTCTTT
TRBJ2-7	TRBV2	NA	NA	CASRLISYEQYF	TGTGCCAGCAGACTTATCTCCTACGAGCAGTACTTC
TRBJ2-7	TRBV25-1	NA	NA	CASSESTAGREQYF	TGTGCCAGCAGTGAATCGACAGCCGGGCGCGAGCAGTACTTC
TRBJ2-7	TRBV9	TRBD1	NA	CASSLGTGNYEQYF	TGTGCCAGCAGCCTCGGGACAGGGAACTACGAGCAGTACTTC
TRBJ2-7	TRBV5-1	NA	NA	CASSPPGPTYEQYF	TGCGCCAGCAGCCCGCCGGGTCCTACCTACGAGCAGTACTTC
TRBJ1-2	TRBV5-1	NA	NA	CASSLEPRSGVVGYGYTF	TGCGCCAGCAGCTTGGAACCCAGATCAGGGGTAGTAGGGTATGGCTACACCTTC